This T cell receptor beta chain emerged from a study of shared clonotypes between healthy human individuals. Whole-study context: Each donor had three CD4 naive, three CD4 memory, two CD8 naive and one CD8 memory plate.

Whole-study results and caveats: Non-shared clonotypes displayed generation probabilities falling below those of clonotypes present in all four donors. Blood was the only sampled material, and tissue repertoires likely differ.

Study processing details: Junction-only sequences without quality scores came from ImmunoSEQ, so filtering differed. The method was immunoSEQ multiplex PCR; TCRdb's version includes in-frame clones alone and lacks a portion of them. V, J and clone size derive from that table, while D and trimming were established from the DNA sequence. The sample has nearly 1,000,000 clones; about three quarters are singletons. Germline V CDR1 and CDR2: KGHSH, LQKENI. V lost 2 bases and J 4 bases, leaving 12 bases between the germline ends. CDR3 length equals 14 residues. As concerns this clone: Its antigen remains unidentified.

This TCR came from a man aged 18 to 29 in good health. V and J are TRBV18 and TRBJ2-7, with D possibly TRBD2 on 6 matching bases. Material for sequencing was memory CD4+ T cells sorted from blood. The subset was: CD45RA-negative fraction. In nucleotides, the CDR3 is TGTGCCAGCTCACCAGAGGGTGGGACTTACGAGCAGTACTTC. This sequence encodes CASSPEGGTYEQYF. Looking up the rest from reference TRBV18 and TRBJ2-7 gives the full variable domain: NAGVMQNPRHLVRRRGQEARLRCSPMKGHSHVYWYRQLPEEGLKFMVYLQKENIIDESGMPKERFSAEFPKEGPSILRIQQVVRGDSAAYFCASSPEGGTYEQYFGPGTRLTVT.